Reported below is one TCR beta chain. Study members were between about 18 and 95 years old and lived in 24 US regions. This record belongs to a study of blood T cell repertoires in COVID-19. Profiled with immunoSEQ multiplex PCR; TCRdb holds only in-frame clones, not every one. Of fewer than 500,000 clones in the sample, 70% to 90% were seen once. Germline assignment: CDR1 SEHNR and CDR2 FQNEAQ (reference sequence). The CDR3 consists of 16 residues. V lost 1 base and J 6 bases, leaving 16 bases between the germline ends. The sequenced sample was PBMCs or T cells enriched from blood (not recorded which). The chain has TRBV7-9 and TRBJ1-5, with D possibly TRBD1 on 6 matching bases. The receptor's source is a man under 40 who had recovered from COVID-19. The CDR3, as DNA: TGTGCCAGCAGCTTAGACGCAGGGGTTTTTCCTCAGCCCCAGCATTTT. This encodes CASSLDAGVFPQPQHF.